A single sample is the source of the 20 T cell receptor beta chains below, sequenced in a study of blood T cell repertoires in COVID-19. TCRdb keeps only in-frame clones here, not all; method: immunoSEQ multiplex PCR. The sample comprises some 270,000 clones, around 84% of which are singletons, and more than 1.5% rests with the top ten. The material sequenced was peripheral blood. All receptors come from a woman between 40 and 55 years old who had recovered from COVID-19.

The genes are TRBV6-1 and TRBJ2-7, with 7 bases identical to TRBD2. The V segment lost 4 bases and the J segment 1 base; nucleotides outside the gene matches: 10. Germline assignment: CDR1 MNHNS and CDR2 SASEGT. The CDR3 is 16 residues long. The CDR3 sequence: CASSGGLEIASYEQYF. The CDR3 bases are TGTGCCAGCAGTGGCGGACTAGAAATCGCATCCTACGAGCAGTACTTC.

This chain links TRBV28 with TRBJ1-1; 7 bases fit TRBD1. The CDR3 extends over 14 amino acids. Germline CDR1 is MDHEN and CDR2 is SYDVKM. The J segment lost 0 bases and the V segment lost 6 bases, leaving 4 bases of the junction unmatched. The DNA of the CDR3 is TGTGCCAGCAGCGCCGGGACAGTGAACACTGAAGCTTTCTTT. It yields the protein CASSAGTVNTEAFF.

The gene calls are TRBV2 and TRBJ1-3; tentatively, D is TRBD1 (5 bases). The CDR3 is 11 amino acids. V was pared by 11 bases and J by 4 bases, with 9 bases between. Per the germline V gene, CDR1 is SNHLY and CDR2 is FYNNEI. CDR3 nucleotide sequence: TGTGCCCTGGGGCGGGGAAACACCATATATTTT. The encoded protein is CALGRGNTIYF.

The chain is built from TRBV5-1 and TRBJ1-2, with 8 bases lining up with TRBD1. V lost 3 bases, J lost 2 bases, and 3 bases stayed unmatched. Looked up from germline, CDR1 is SGHRS and CDR2 is YFSETQ. This CDR3 contains 14 residues. CDR3 nucleotide sequence: TGCGCCAGCAGCTCCGGACAGGGAAACTATGGCTACACCTTC. It codes for CASSSGQGNYGYTF.

This clone was picked up a small number of times. The genes are TRBV14 and TRBJ2-7; 8 bases are a match to TRBD1. Germline V gene lookup returns CDR1 SGHDN and CDR2 FVKESK. Losses at the gene ends were 3 bases for V and 2 bases for J; bases not matched to a gene: 6. CDR3 length: 15 residues. In DNA form, the CDR3 reads TGTGCCAGCAGCCAGCTCCGACAGGGGACCTACGAGCAGTACTTC. This translates into CASSQLRQGTYEQYF.

The CDR3 bases are TGTGCCAGCAGTCCAGGACAGGGGGTTTTAGAGACCCAGTACTTC. Translated, it gives CASSPGQGVLETQYF. V is TRBV2 and J is TRBJ2-5; 10 bases map to TRBD1. The ends lost 5 bases at V and 4 bases at J; junction bases unmatched: 7. The CDR3 has 15 residues. CDR1 is SNHLY, CDR2 FYNNEI, per germline.

The V and J genes are TRBV5-1 and TRBJ2-5; 7 nucleotides match TRBD1. V was clipped by 1 base and J by 1 base; unmatched bases: 4. Germline CDR1 and CDR2: SGHRS and YFSETQ. The CDR3 extends over 15 amino acids. CDR3 sequence reads: CASSLMAGGQETQYF. CDR3 bases: TGCGCCAGCAGCTTGATGGCAGGGGGCCAAGAGACCCAGTACTTC.

In this sample, this clone turned up once. The chain employs TRBV11-2 and TRBJ1-4, with no clear D. The CDR3 contains 15 residues. Germline CDR1 is SGHAT and CDR2 is FQNNGV. Trimming pared 5 bases from V and 0 bases from J, leaving 10 bases between. CDR3 nucleotides: TGTGCCAGCAGCCCTTTACGCGCAACTAATGAAAAACTGTTTTTT. This translates into CASSPLRATNEKLFF.

The rearrangement joins TRBV9 to TRBJ1-2, with TRBD1 identical over 7 bases. The CDR3 has 15 amino acids. J gave up 2 bases and V 2 bases, and 6 bases lay outside the gene matches. Per the germline V gene, CDR1 is SGDLS and CDR2 is YYNGEE. In DNA, the CDR3 is TGTGCCAGCAGCGTTTATGACAGGGACAACTATGGCTACACCTTC. Encoded protein: CASSVYDRDNYGYTF.

This clone was detected once. The chain couples TRBV5-1 to TRBJ2-5; 8 bases fit TRBD1. The V and J ends lost 4 bases and 4 bases, in that order; junction bases with no gene match: 9. The CDR3 length is 15 residues. Germline-derived CDR1 and CDR2 are SGHRS and YFSETQ. Here the CDR3 reads CASSGGQASGETQYF. CDR3 DNA sequence: TGCGCCAGCAGCGGGGGACAGGCCTCAGGAGAGACCCAGTACTTC. The variable domain in full, completed from reference TRBV5-1 and TRBJ2-5, reads KAGVTQTPRYLIKTRGQQVTLSCSPISGHRSVSWYQQTPGQGLQFLFEYFSETQRNKGNFPGRFSGRQFSNSRSEMNVSTLELGDSALYLCASSGGQASGETQYFGPGTRLLVL.

This clone was seen just once. The chain has TRBV6-5 and TRBJ1-2, with D uncertain. The CDR3 loop spans 11 amino acids. Deletions cut 10 bases from V and 0 bases from J, with 6 bases between. Germline CDR1 is MNHEY and CDR2 is SVGAGI. CDR3 protein: CAILANYGYTF. In DNA form, the CDR3 reads TGTGCCATCTTAGCTAACTATGGCTACACCTTC.

The chain has TRBV7-9 and TRBJ2-7; D gene ambiguous. V shed 3 bases and J shed 0 bases, with 6 bases lying between them. Germline CDR1 SEHNR, CDR2 FQNEAQ (reference sequence). There are 13 residues in the CDR3. Written as DNA, the CDR3 is TGTGCCAGCAGCTTCCACAGCTCCTACGAGCAGTACTTC. It translates to CASSFHSSYEQYF. Full variable domain (rest looked up from reference TRBV7-9 and TRBJ2-7): DTGVSQNPRHKITKRGQNVTFRCDPISEHNRLYWYRQTLGQGPEFLTYFQNEAQLEKSRLLSDRFSAERPKGSFSTLEIQRTEQGDSAMYLCASSFHSSYEQYFGPGTRLTVT.

This clone was counted only a few times. The rearrangement joins TRBV6-6 to TRBJ1-6; D may be TRBD1 (6 bases). The germline V gene has CDR1 MNHNY and CDR2 SVGAGI (reference sequence). This CDR3 comprises 18 residues. V was pared by 6 bases and J by 1 base, with 19 bases between. The CDR3 reads CASRRPGAGESYNSPLHF. The CDR3 bases are TGTGCCAGCAGGCGACCAGGGGCGGGGGAGTCCTATAATTCACCCCTCCACTTT.

V is TRBV19 and J is TRBJ1-1; D not certain. Germline values: CDR1 LNHDA, CDR2 SQIVND (reference sequence). The ends were cut back, 8 bases at V and 4 bases at J, with 20 bases in the middle. This CDR3 has 15 amino acids. CDR3 bases: TGTGCCAGTTCGACGCGGGGATCGGGCTTCACTGAAGCTTTCTTT. It encodes CASSTRGSGFTEAFF.

The gene calls are TRBV7-2 and TRBJ1-2; 9 nucleotides line up with TRBD1. The J segment lost 1 base and the V segment lost 4 bases, leaving 7 bases of the junction unmatched. The germline V gene encodes CDR1 SGHTA and CDR2 FQGNSA. This CDR3 is built from 16 residues. This chain's CDR3 is CASSWTTGGRNYGYTF. In nucleotides, the CDR3 is TGTGCCAGCAGCTGGACGACAGGGGGTCGTAACTATGGCTACACCTTC.

This clone was recorded a few times. This chain joins TRBV24-1 and TRBJ2-7; D possibly corresponds to TRBD1 (5 bases). Germline lookup yields CDR1 KGHDR and CDR2 SFDVKD. The CDR3 sequence is 13 residues long. Trimming cost V 4 bases and J 3 bases, with 9 bases left between them. CDR3 amino acids: CATSEAGNYEQYF. CDR3 DNA: TGTGCCACCAGTGAGGCAGGGAACTACGAGCAGTACTTC.

A single count supports this clone. The chain uses TRBV11-2 and TRBJ1-1; D might be TRBD1 (5 bases). This CDR3 spans 14 amino acids. CDR1 is SGHAT and CDR2 is FQNNGV in the germline V gene. V was pared by 5 bases and J by 11 bases, with 21 bases between. The CDR3 coding sequence is TGTGCCAGCAGCGCCTTGACAGCGCGCGGTGATGCTTTCTTT. The encoded protein is CASSALTARGDAFF. Drawing the rest from reference TRBV11-2 and TRBJ1-1, the complete variable domain is EAGVAQSPRYKIIEKRQSVAFWCNPISGHATLYWYQQILGQGPKLLIQFQNNGVVDDSQLPKDRFSAERLKGVDSTLKIQPAKLEDSAVYLCASSALTARGDAFFGQGTRLTVV.

This clone has a handful of counts. This chain joins TRBV7-9 and TRBJ2-1; the D gene is possibly TRBD2 (6 bases). V lost 3 bases, J lost 10 bases, and 13 bases lay in between. This CDR3 has 13 residues. Germline-derived CDR1 and CDR2 are SEHNR and FQNEAQ (reference sequence). The CDR3 coding sequence is TGTGCCAGCAGCTTGGAGGGGTTGACAGAGCAGTTCTTC. Its protein is CASSLEGLTEQFF.

The chain carries TRBV7-9 and TRBJ1-1; D gene ambiguous. CDR3 length equals 15 residues. The germline CDR1 and CDR2 sequences are SEHNR and FQNEAQ (reference sequence). V lost 4 bases and J 3 bases, leaving 15 bases between the germline ends. CDR3 sequence reads: CASSSTGRGYTEAFF. The CDR3 coding sequence is TGTGCCAGCAGCTCTACGGGGAGAGGCTACACTGAAGCTTTCTTT.

The chain is built from TRBV11-2 and TRBJ2-5; D remains ambiguous. Germline V gives CDR1 SGHAT, CDR2 FQNNGV. The CDR3 length is 12 residues. V dropped 0 bases and J dropped 7 bases, with 6 bases sitting between them. DNA of the CDR3: TGTGCCAGCAGCTTAGAGCGAGGGACCCAGTACTTC. This gives the protein CASSLERGTQYF.